This T cell receptor (beta chain) was retrieved from a study of glioma-infiltrating T cells after dendritic cell vaccination. Background on the study: Three intradermal dendritic cell vaccine injections were given every two weeks. Findings and limits, study-wide: Only a small number of patients had complete blood and tumor samples.

Turning to this clone: The antigen is undetermined.

This CDR3 is 15 amino acids long. Unmatched junction bases numbered 7, after V lost 4 bases and J lost 4 bases. Germline V gene sequence: CDR1 SNHLY, CDR2 FYNNEI. Data came from immunoSEQ multiplex PCR; TCRdb stores just in-frame clones and leaves some out. The sample has about 49,000 clones; roughly 85% are singletons. This TCR was recovered from a human donor with glioblastoma. V and J are TRBV2 and TRBJ1-5, with 7 nucleotides matching TRBD1. The material sequenced was blood, taken before dendritic cell vaccination. Written as DNA, the CDR3 is TGTGCCAGCAGTGGGGGGACAGCCGTTAATCAGCCCCAGCATTTT. Its translation is CASSGGTAVNQPQHF.